One sample yielded the 8 T cell receptor beta chains listed below, sequenced in a study of cytomegalovirus exposure and HLA in healthy donors (dated by TCRdb to about 2017). Libraries were constructed by the immunoSEQ multiplex PCR assay. A mixture of 60 forward primers for TCR Vbeta segments and 13 reverse primers for TCR Jbeta segments was used in the multiplex PCR. TCRdb took this table from immuneACCESS and kept in-frame rearrangements with V and J called. Such tables lack part of the clones; where checked against another copy, unresolved V genes explain under half of the gap, and the rest is unexplained. The table for this sample lists some 170,000 clones; roughly 79% of them were counted only once. Together, the top ten hold roughly 6% of the sample. Sequencing was carried out using PBMCs. Receptors originate from a man between 35 and 55 years old in good health and CMV-seropositive.

This clone was counted a few times. The chain joins TRBV6-6 to TRBJ2-7; perhaps TRBD2 as D (6 bases). The CDR3 loop spans 14 amino acids. The ends were cut back, 5 bases at V and 3 bases at J, with 14 bases in the middle. Per the germline V gene, CDR1 is MNHNY and CDR2 is SVGAGI (reference sequence). The CDR3: CASSTGGDLYEQYF. The CDR3 coding sequence is TGTGCCAGCAGTACTGGAGGGGACCTCTACGAGCAGTACTTC.

The chain combines TRBV19 with TRBJ2-7, with TRBD1 matching over 7 bases. The CDR3 contains 11 residues. In germline, CDR1 is LNHDA, CDR2 SQIVND (reference sequence). The V and J ends lost 8 bases and 4 bases, in that order; junction bases with no gene match: 2. The CDR3 spells CASRQGYEQYF. For the CDR3, the DNA is TGTGCCAGTCGACAGGGATACGAGCAGTACTTC.

The rearrangement links TRBV6-1 to TRBJ2-5; 12 nucleotides agree with TRBD2. The DNA end is more similar to TRBJ2-7, so the J call may be wrong. This CDR3 spans 14 amino acids. Germline V CDR1 and CDR2: MNHNS, SASEGT. CDR3 region: CASGGLAGTYEQYF. CDR3 nucleotide sequence: TGTGCCAGCGGGGGACTAGCGGGCACCTACGAGCAGTACTTC.

The J gene is TRBJ2-1, the V gene TRBV6-4; the match to TRBD2 covers 14 bases. The V gene's germline CDR1 is MRHNA and CDR2 SNTAGT. CDR3 size: 14 residues. V was clipped by 4 bases and J by 8 bases; unmatched bases: 1. CDR3 sequence: CASSGLAGGYEQFF. CDR3 in DNA: TGTGCCAGCAGTGGACTAGCGGGAGGGTATGAGCAGTTCTTC.

About this clone: At one boundary the junction diverges from the germline segment, which might be a read error. J is TRBJ2-4 and V is TRBV9; no firm D call. Germline V lookup: CDR1 SGDLS, CDR2 YYNGEE. The length of the CDR3 is 14 residues. Here the CDR3 reads CASSVAQSKNSQYF. The CDR3 DNA reads TGTGCCAGCAGCGTAGCCCAATCCAAAAACAGTCAGTACTTC.

The chain joins TRBV6-5 to TRBJ1-2; 7 bases fit TRBD1. The V segment lost 6 bases and the J segment 7 bases; nucleotides outside the gene matches: 8. Per germline, CDR1 MNHEY and CDR2 SVGAGI. This CDR3 has 13 residues. The DNA of the CDR3 is TGTGCCAGCAGACGAGACAGGGAGAGTGGCTACACCTTC. Encoded protein: CASRRDRESGYTF.

The chain joins TRBV6-4 to TRBJ1-1; D is undetermined. This CDR3 comprises 13 residues. Trimming pared 2 bases from V and 0 bases from J, leaving 4 bases between. Germline loops: CDR1 MRHNA, CDR2 SNTAGT. The CDR3 loop reads CASSDSLNTEAFF. The DNA for the CDR3 is TGTGCCAGCAGTGACAGCTTGAACACTGAAGCTTTCTTT.

The V gene is TRBV2, the J gene TRBJ2-3; D possibly corresponds to TRBD2 (7 bases). Germline lookup yields CDR1 SNHLY and CDR2 FYNNEI. CDR3 size: 13 residues. The V end lost 2 bases, the J end lost 10 bases, and 13 bases lay between the germline ends. The CDR3 bases are TGTGCCAGCAGTGAACAGGGGAGGGCTGCGCAGTATTTT. This gives the protein CASSEQGRAAQYF.